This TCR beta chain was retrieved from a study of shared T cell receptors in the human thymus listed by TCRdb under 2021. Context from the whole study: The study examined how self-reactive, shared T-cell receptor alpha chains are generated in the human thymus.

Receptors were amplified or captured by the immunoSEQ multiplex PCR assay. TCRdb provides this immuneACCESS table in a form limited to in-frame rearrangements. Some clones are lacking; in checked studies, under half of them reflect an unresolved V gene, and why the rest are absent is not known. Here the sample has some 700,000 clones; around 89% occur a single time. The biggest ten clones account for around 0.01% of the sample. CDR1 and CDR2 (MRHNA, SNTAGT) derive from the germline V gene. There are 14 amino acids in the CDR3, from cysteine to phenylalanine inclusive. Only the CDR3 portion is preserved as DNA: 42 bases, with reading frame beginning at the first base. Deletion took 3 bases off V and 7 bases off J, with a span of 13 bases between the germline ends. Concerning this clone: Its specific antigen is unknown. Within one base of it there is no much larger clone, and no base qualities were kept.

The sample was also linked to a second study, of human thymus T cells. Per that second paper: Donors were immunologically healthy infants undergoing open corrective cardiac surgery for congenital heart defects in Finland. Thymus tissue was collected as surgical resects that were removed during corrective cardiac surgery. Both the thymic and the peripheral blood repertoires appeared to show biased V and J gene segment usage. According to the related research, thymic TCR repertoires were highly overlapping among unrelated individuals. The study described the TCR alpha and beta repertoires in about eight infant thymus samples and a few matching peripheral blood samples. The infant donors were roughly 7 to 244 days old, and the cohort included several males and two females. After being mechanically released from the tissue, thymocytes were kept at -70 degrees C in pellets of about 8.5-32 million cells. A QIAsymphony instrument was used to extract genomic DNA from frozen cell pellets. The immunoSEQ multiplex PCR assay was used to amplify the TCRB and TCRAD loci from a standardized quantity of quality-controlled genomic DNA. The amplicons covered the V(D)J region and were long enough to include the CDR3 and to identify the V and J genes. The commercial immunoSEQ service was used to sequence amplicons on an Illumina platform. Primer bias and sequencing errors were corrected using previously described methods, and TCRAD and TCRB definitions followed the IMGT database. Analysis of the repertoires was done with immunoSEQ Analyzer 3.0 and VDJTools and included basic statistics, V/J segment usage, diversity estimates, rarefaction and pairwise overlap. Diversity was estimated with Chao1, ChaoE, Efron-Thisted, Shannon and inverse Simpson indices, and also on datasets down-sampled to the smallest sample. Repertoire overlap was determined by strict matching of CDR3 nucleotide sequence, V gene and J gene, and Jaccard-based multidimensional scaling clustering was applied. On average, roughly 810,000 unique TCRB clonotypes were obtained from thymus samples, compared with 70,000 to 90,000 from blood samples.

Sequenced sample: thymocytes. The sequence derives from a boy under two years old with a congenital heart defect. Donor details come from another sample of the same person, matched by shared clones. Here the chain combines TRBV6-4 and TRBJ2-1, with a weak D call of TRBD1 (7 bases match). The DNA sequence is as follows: TGTGCCAGCAGTGAGGAGACAGGGAGGAATGAGCAGTTCTTC. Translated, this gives CASSEETGRNEQFF.